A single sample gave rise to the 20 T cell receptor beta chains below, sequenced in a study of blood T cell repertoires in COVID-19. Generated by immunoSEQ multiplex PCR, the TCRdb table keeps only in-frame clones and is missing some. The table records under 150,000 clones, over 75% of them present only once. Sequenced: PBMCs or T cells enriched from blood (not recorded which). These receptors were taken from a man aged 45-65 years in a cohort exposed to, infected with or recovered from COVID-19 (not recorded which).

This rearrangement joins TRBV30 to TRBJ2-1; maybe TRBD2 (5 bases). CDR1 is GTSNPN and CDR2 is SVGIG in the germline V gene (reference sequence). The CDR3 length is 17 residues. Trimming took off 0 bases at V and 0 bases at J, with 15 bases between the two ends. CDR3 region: CAWSVNGVRSSYNEQFF. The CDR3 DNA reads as TGTGCCTGGAGTGTTAACGGGGTTCGGAGCTCCTACAATGAGCAGTTCTTC.

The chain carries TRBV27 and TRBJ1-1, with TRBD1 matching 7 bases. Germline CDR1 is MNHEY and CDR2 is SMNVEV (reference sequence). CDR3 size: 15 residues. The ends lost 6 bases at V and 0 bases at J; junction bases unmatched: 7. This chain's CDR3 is CASSRGQALNTEAFF. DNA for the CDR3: TGTGCCAGCAGCCGAGGACAGGCTTTGAACACTGAAGCTTTCTTT.

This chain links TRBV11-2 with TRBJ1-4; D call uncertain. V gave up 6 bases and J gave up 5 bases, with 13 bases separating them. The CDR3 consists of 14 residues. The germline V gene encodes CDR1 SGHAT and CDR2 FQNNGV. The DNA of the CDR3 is TGTGCCAGCAGTGTGGCAGTGCGGAATGAAAAACTGTTTTTT. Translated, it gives CASSVAVRNEKLFF.

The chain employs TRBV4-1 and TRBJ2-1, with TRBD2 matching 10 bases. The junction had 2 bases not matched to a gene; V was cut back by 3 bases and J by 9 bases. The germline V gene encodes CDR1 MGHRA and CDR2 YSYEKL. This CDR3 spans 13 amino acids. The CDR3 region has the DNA TGCGCCAGCAGCCACAGCGGGGGGGGTGAGCAGTTCTTC. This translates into CASSHSGGGEQFF.

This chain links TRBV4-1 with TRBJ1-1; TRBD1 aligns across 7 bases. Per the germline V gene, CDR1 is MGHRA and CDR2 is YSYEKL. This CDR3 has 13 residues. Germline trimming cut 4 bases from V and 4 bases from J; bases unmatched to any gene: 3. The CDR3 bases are TGCGCCAGCAGCCCCCAGGGGGGCACTGAAGCTTTCTTT. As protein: CASSPQGGTEAFF.

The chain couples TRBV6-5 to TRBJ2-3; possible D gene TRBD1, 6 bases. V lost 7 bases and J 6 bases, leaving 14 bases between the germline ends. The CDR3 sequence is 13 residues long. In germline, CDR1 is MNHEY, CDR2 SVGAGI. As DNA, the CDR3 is TGTGCCAGCACCGTACAGGGCTCGGATACGCAGTATTTT. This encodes CASTVQGSDTQYF.

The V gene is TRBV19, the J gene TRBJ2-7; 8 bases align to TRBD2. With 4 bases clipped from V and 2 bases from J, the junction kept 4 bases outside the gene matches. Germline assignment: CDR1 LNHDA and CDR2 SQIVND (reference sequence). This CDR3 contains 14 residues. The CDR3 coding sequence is TGTGCCAGTAGTAACGGACTAGCCCCCTACGAGCAGTACTTC. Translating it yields CASSNGLAPYEQYF.

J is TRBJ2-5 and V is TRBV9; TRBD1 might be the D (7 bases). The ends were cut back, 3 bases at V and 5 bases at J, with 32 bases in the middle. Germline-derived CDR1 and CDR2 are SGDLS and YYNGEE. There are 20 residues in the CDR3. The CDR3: CASSETGLRGQGVEAETQYF. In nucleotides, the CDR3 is TGTGCCAGCAGCGAGACGGGGTTACGGGGGCAGGGGGTGGAAGCGGAGACCCAGTACTTC.

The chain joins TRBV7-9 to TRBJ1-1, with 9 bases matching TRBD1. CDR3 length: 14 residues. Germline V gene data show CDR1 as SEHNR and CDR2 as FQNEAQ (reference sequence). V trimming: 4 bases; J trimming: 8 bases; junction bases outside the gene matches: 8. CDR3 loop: CASSWGDREEEAFF. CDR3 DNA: TGTGCCAGCAGCTGGGGGGACAGGGAAGAAGAAGCTTTCTTT.

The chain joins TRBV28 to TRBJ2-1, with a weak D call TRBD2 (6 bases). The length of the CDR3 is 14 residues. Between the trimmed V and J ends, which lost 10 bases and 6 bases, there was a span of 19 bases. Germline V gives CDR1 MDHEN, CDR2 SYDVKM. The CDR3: CATLNPDYTNEQFF. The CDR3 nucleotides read TGTGCCACCTTAAACCCGGACTACACCAATGAGCAGTTCTTC.

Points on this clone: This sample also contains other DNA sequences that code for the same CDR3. The CDR3 DNA sequence: TGTGCCAGCAGCTTAAGCGGCGGCTACAATGAGCAGTTCTTC. It yields the protein CASSLSGGYNEQFF. J is TRBJ2-1 and V is TRBV7-9; tentatively, D is TRBD2 (5 bases). Trimming took off 2 bases at V and 3 bases at J, with 8 bases between the two ends. Per germline, CDR1 SEHNR and CDR2 FQNEAQ (reference sequence). CDR3 length: 14 amino acids.

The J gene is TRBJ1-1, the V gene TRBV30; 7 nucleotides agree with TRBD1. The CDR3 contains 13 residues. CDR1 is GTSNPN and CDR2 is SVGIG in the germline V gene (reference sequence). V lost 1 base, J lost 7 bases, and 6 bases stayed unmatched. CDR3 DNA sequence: TGTGCCTGGAGTGGGGGGACAGCCAGTGAAGCTTTCTTT. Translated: CAWSGGTASEAFF.

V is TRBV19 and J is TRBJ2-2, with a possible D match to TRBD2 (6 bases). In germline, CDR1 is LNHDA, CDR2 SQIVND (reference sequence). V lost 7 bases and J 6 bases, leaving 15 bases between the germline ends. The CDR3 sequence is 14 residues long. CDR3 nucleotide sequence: TGTGCCAGTACCCGACAGACGGGGGCCGGGGAGCTGTTTTTT. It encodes CASTRQTGAGELFF.

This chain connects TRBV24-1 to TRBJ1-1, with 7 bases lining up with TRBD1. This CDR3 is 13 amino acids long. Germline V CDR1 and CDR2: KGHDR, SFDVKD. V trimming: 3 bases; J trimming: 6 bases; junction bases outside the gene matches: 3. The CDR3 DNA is TGTGCCACCAGTGATCGGGACAGCGCTGAAGCTTTCTTT. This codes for CATSDRDSAEAFF.

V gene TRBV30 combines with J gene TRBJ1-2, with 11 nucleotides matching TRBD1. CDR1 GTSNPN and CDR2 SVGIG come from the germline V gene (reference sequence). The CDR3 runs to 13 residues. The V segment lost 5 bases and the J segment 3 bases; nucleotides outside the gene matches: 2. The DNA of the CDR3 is TGTGCCTGGCGGACAGGGGGCTACTATGGCTACACCTTC. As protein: CAWRTGGYYGYTF.

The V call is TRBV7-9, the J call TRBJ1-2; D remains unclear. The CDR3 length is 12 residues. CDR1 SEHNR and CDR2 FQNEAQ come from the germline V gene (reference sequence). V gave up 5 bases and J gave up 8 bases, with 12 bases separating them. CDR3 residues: CASSLSDEGYTF. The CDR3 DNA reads TGTGCCAGCAGCCTTAGTGATGAGGGCTACACCTTC.

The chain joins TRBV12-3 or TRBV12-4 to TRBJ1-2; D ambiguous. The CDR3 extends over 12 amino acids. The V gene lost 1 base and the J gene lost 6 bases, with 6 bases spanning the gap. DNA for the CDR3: TGTGCCAGCAGTTTAGGATTAGATGGCTACACCTTC. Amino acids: CASSLGLDGYTF.

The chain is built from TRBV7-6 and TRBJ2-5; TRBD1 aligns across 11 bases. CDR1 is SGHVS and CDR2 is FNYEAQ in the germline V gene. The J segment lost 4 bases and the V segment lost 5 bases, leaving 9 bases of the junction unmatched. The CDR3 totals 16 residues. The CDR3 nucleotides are TGTGCCAGCAGCACCGGGACAGGGGGTTTCTTAGAGACCCAGTACTTC. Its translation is CASSTGTGGFLETQYF.

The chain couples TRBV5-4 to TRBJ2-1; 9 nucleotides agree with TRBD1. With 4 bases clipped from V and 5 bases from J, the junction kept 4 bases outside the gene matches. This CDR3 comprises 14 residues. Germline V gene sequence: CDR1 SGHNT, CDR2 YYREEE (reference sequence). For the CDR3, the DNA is TGTGCCAGCAGCCAGGGACAGGGCGACAATGAGCAGTTCTTC. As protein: CASSQGQGDNEQFF.

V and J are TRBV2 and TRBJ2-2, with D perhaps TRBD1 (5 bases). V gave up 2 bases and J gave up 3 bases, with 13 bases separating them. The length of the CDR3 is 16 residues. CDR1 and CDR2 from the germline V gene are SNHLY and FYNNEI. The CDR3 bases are TGTGCCAGCAGTGAACAGAAAGGGGCGGACACCGGGGAGCTGTTTTTT. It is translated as CASSEQKGADTGELFF.